A selection of T cell receptor beta chains follows, all from one sample in a study of radiotherapy plus CTLA-4 blockade in lung cancer. This table comes from immunoSEQ multiplex PCR, and its TCRdb copy is limited to in-frame clones, with some not included. This sample has 90,000 to 100,000 clones; 60% to 75% occur once, and the top ten carry around 2.8%. This specimen was peripheral blood, taken from a patient treated with radiotherapy plus ipilimumab. The receptor set was obtained from a human donor with non-small cell lung cancer who had a partial response to radiotherapy plus ipilimumab. Some clones in this sample may be carry-over from other donors' samples. Both conserved end residues are part of each CDR3. Fields, in order: J gene, D gene, clone size, V gene, CDR3 protein, CDR3 DNA. The D gene is left open where the match is weak. The size entry is marked missing in some rows and otherwise reads once, few, many or a size class.

TRBJ2-3,NA,NA,TRBV19,CASQEVDTQYF,TGTGCCAGCCAAGAGGTAGATACGCAGTATTTT
TRBJ2-7,TRBD2,NA,TRBV29-1,CSALTSSGGTYEQYF,TGCAGCGCCCTTACCTCTAGCGGGGGCACCTACGAGCAGTACTTC
TRBJ2-1,TRBD2,NA,TRBV4-2,CASSQDSIQRGDNEQFF,TGTGCCAGCAGCCAAGACTCGATCCAGCGGGGCGACAATGAGCAGTTCTTC
TRBJ2-7,TRBD2,NA,TRBV6-6,CASSYSGGSSYEQYF,TGTGCCAGCAGTTACTCCGGCGGGAGCTCCTACGAGCAGTACTTC
TRBJ2-4,TRBD1,NA,TRBV18,CASSPPGQQLSLAKNIQYF,TGTGCCAGCTCACCTCCGGGACAGCAACTTTCATTAGCCAAAAACATTCAGTACTTC
TRBJ2-7,TRBD1,few,TRBV11-2,CASSLPGTASYEQYF,TGTGCCAGCAGCCTCCCCGGGACAGCTTCCTACGAGCAGTACTTC
TRBJ2-2,TRBD1,few,TRBV2,CASSEQGASNTGELFF,TGTGCCAGCAGTGAACAGGGGGCCTCGAACACCGGGGAGCTGTTTTTT
TRBJ2-3,TRBD2,NA,TRBV7-2,CASSFGGGSGTDTQYF,TGTGCCAGCAGCTTCGGCGGGGGAAGCGGGACAGATACGCAGTATTTT
TRBJ2-1,TRBD2,NA,TRBV11-3,CASSYATGGRSEQFF,TGTGCCAGCAGCTACGCAACGGGGGGGCGGAGTGAGCAGTTCTTC
TRBJ2-3,NA,NA,TRBV2,CASSVEDTQYF,TGTGCCAGCAGTGTTGAGGATACGCAGTATTTT
TRBJ1-2,NA,few,TRBV19,CASMIRNGLYGYTF,TGTGCCAGCATGATAAGGAACGGACTTTATGGCTACACCTTC
TRBJ2-7,TRBD2,NA,TRBV6-5,CASSPTSGSHEQYF,TGTGCCAGCAGCCCGACTAGCGGGAGCCACGAGCAGTACTTC
TRBJ2-7,NA,once,TRBV7-9,CASSRQAYEQYF,TGTGCCAGCAGCCGACAGGCCTACGAGCAGTACTTC
TRBJ1-2,NA,few,TRBV5-6,CASGADSSGYGYTF,TGTGCCAGCGGAGCGGACAGCTCGGGCTATGGCTACACCTTC
TRBJ1-1,TRBD1,NA,TRBV30,CAWTHIPGQRGTEAFF,TGTGCCTGGACACACATCCCGGGACAGAGGGGCACTGAAGCTTTCTTT
TRBJ1-5,TRBD1,NA,TRBV5-6,CASTKIDRDDQPQHF,TGTGCCAGCACCAAAATCGACAGGGACGATCAGCCCCAGCATTTT
TRBJ2-7,TRBD1,NA,TRBV28,CASSFGDRPYEQYF,TGTGCCAGCAGTTTCGGGGACAGACCCTACGAGCAGTACTTC